These 9 T cell receptor beta chains were all obtained from the same sample, sequenced in a study of shared clonotypes between healthy human individuals. In the naive CD8 group, cells lacked CD45RO and were positively selected for CCR7, so terminally differentiated effector memory CD45RA+ cells were left out. The protocol was immunoSEQ multiplex PCR, while the TCRdb copy is restricted to in-frame clones and leaves out a portion. This sample has more than 2 million clones; around 93% occur once, and the top ten carry 1.5% to 2%. The sequencing sample was made of naive CD8+ T cells from PBMCs. The receptors originated from a man aged 18 to 30 in good health. Some clones in this sample may be carry-over from other donors' samples.

This clone was seen just once. Other DNA variants within this sample encode the same CDR3. The chain joins TRBV7-2 to TRBJ1-4; tentatively, D is TRBD1 (5 bases). The germline V gene encodes CDR1 SGHTA and CDR2 FQGNSA. The CDR3 has 14 amino acids. V was trimmed by 4 bases and J by 4 bases, leaving 10 bases between them. The CDR3 bases are TGTGCCAGCAGCTCCCGGGACGGTAATGAAAAACTGTTTTTT. This gives the protein CASSSRDGNEKLFF. The variable domain in full, completed from reference TRBV7-2 and TRBJ1-4, reads GAGVSQSPSNKVTEKGKDVELRCDPISGHTALYWYRQSLGQGLEFLIYFQGNSAPDKSGLPSDRFSAERTGGSVSTLTIQRTQQEDSAVYLCASSSRDGNEKLFFGSGTQLSVL.

The rearrangement uses TRBV7-9 and TRBJ2-7, with D possibly TRBD1 on 7 matching bases. Trimming took 5 bases from V and 3 from J, leaving 14 bases between them. CDR1 and CDR2 (germline): SEHNR, FQNEAQ (reference sequence). The CDR3 extends over 14 amino acids. The CDR3 is CASSTRRDSYEQYF. The DNA for the CDR3 is TGTGCCAGCAGCACTCGGCGGGACAGCTACGAGCAGTACTTC.

The chain carries TRBV28 and TRBJ2-7; a weak D match, TRBD1 (7 bases). CDR3 length: 15 residues. V was trimmed by 6 bases and J by 2 bases, leaving 17 bases between them. Germline values: CDR1 MDHEN, CDR2 SYDVKM. The CDR3: CASRAGQLIPYEQYF. The CDR3 region has the DNA TGTGCCAGCAGGGCGGGACAGCTCATTCCCTACGAGCAGTACTTC.

This chain joins TRBV10-3 and TRBJ2-7, with a weak D call TRBD1 (7 bases). The CDR3 is 14 residues long. V lost 3 bases and J lost 4, with 13 bases in between. The germline V gene has CDR1 ENHRY and CDR2 SYGVKD. CDR3 region: CAISDWAGGYEQYF. The CDR3 DNA reads TGTGCCATCAGTGACTGGGCAGGGGGGTACGAGCAGTACTTC.

V and J are TRBV19 and TRBJ1-1; tentatively, D is TRBD1 (6 bases). From germline, CDR1 is LNHDA and CDR2 SQIVND (reference sequence). Trimming shortened V by 6 bases and J by 3 bases, and 17 bases separated the two germline ends. The length of the CDR3 is 15 residues. CDR3 DNA: TGTGCCAGTAGGAAGAAGGGGGGGATTGACACTGAAGCTTTCTTT. Amino acids: CASRKKGGIDTEAFF.

This rearrangement joins TRBV2 to TRBJ1-2; maybe TRBD1 (6 bases). Trimming removed 6 bases from V and 5 bases from J, with 16 bases in between. Germline V gene lookup returns CDR1 SNHLY and CDR2 FYNNEI. The CDR3 sequence is 14 residues long. The CDR3 DNA is TGTGCCAGCAGCCCGGGGGCAGGGGTTTATGGCTACACCTTC. The encoded protein is CASSPGAGVYGYTF.

Worth noting for this clone: At the DNA level, this CDR3 is encoded by other sequences in the same sample as well. The V and J genes are TRBV7-9 and TRBJ1-2, with D unresolved. The germline V gene encodes CDR1 SEHNR and CDR2 FQNEAQ (reference sequence). The V gene lost 2 bases and the J gene lost 8 bases, with 6 bases spanning the gap. CDR3 length: 11 residues. The CDR3 DNA reads TGTGCCAGCAGCTTAACGGGAGGCTACACCTTC. Translated, it gives CASSLTGGYTF.

This chain connects TRBV4-1 to TRBJ1-1, with D tentatively TRBD1 (5 bases). Per the germline V gene, CDR1 is MGHRA and CDR2 is YSYEKL. V dropped 0 bases and J dropped 1 base, with 9 bases sitting between them. The CDR3 is 15 amino acids. CDR3 DNA: TGCGCCAGCAGCCAAGATTCAGGGCGGAACACTGAAGCTTTCTTT. Translating it yields CASSQDSGRNTEAFF.

Remarks on this clone: This sample includes further DNA sequences coding for the same CDR3. The chain recombines TRBV13 with TRBJ2-1; 9 bases are shared with TRBD2. The germline V gene has CDR1 PRHDT and CDR2 FYEKMQ (reference sequence). CDR3 length: 15 amino acids. The V and J ends lost 0 bases and 4 bases, in that order; junction bases with no gene match: 1. The CDR3 coding sequence is TGTGCCAGCAGCTTAGGGACTAGCGGTTACAATGAGCAGTTCTTC. Translated: CASSLGTSGYNEQFF.